This T cell receptor beta chain originates from a study of beta chain features in type 1 diabetes. The purity of all sorted populations exceeded 98%. A note on this clone: Antigen specificity is unknown.

There are 14 residues in the CDR3. Germline V gene lookup returns CDR1 SGHTA and CDR2 FQGNSA. Trimming at V came to 5 bases and at J to 2 bases, leaving 3 bases not matched to a gene. As every portion of the isolated RNA was reverse transcribed, the sequencing read expressed TCRB transcripts. Assay: immunoSEQ multiplex PCR; the TCRdb copy retains only in-frame clones and omits some. The repertoire holds about 170,000 clones, approximately 8% seen once, with under 0.55% in the top ten. Points from the study as a whole: Researchers report that Type 1 diabetes patients had moderately but significantly shorter TCRB CDR3s across all four CD4+ subsets. Whether TCRB rearrangement is influenced by HLA type was left unresolved in this analysis. The study found that naive, central memory and Treg TCRB repertoires appeared more similar in patients than in healthy donors. In type 1 diabetes patients, VDJ junctions had fewer insertions; deletions at these junctions were more frequent.

The chain recombines TRBV7-2 with TRBJ2-5, with 9 positions matching TRBD2. This receptor was obtained from a man between 18 and 35 years old with type 1 diabetes. Sequencing was carried out using central memory CD4+ T cells from blood. CDR3 in amino acids: CASSASGTQETQYF. In DNA form, the CDR3 reads TGTGCCAGCAGCGCTAGCGGGACTCAAGAGACCCAGTACTTC. The full variable domain, with the rest looked up from reference TRBV7-2 and TRBJ2-5, is GAGVSQSPSNKVTEKGKDVELRCDPISGHTALYWYRQSLGQGLEFLIYFQGNSAPDKSGLPSDRFSAERTGGSVSTLTIQRTQQEDSAVYLCASSASGTQETQYFGPGTRLLVL.